This T cell receptor (beta chain) originates from a study of cytomegalovirus exposure and HLA in healthy donors. Findings of the study overall: As immune exposure information, only CMV serostatus was available.

The CDR3 is 15 amino acids. Germline V gene data show CDR1 as SGHRS and CDR2 as YFSETQ. V trimming: 4 bases; J trimming: 6 bases; junction bases outside the gene matches: 8. As concerns this clone: The target antigen is unknown.

Use of 60 Vbeta and 13 Jbeta primers characterized the PCR. Measured with immunoSEQ multiplex PCR; TCRdb has only the in-frame clones, and not every one. The table shows some 100,000 clones, with approximately 84% occurring only once. The receptor was isolated from a man in his late teens or twenties in good health and CMV-seronegative. The sequenced sample consisted of PBMCs. The rearrangement uses TRBV5-1 and TRBJ2-2, with 8 bases that match TRBD1. For the CDR3, the DNA is TGCGCCAGCAGCCTAAGGACAGGGCTTTCCGGGGAGCTGTTTTTT. Its translation is CASSLRTGLSGELFF.